The text below deals with one TCR beta chain. Other DNA sequences within the sample encode an identical CDR3. The record originates from a study of PD-1 blockade in classical Hodgkin lymphoma. Regarding time point: newly diagnosed, previously untreated cHL patient sample. Thawed PBMCs were the source of CD4+ T cells, purified by magnetic negative selection. Serving as comparison were PBMCs from newly diagnosed, untreated classical Hodgkin lymphoma, which were sequenced alongside the relapsed/refractory trial patients. The ends lost 6 bases at V and 6 bases at J; junction bases unmatched: 3. In germline, CDR1 is KGHSH, CDR2 LQKENI. This CDR3 is 13 amino acids long. Repertoires were generated with immunoSEQ multiplex PCR, while TCRdb's copy carries only in-frame clones and drops some. The table has fewer than 40,000 clones, around 89% seen once.

This receptor was taken from a human donor with classical Hodgkin lymphoma. Material: CD4+ T cells from blood. The chain carries TRBV18 and TRBJ1-2, with 11 bases matching TRBD1. The CDR3 DNA sequence: TGTGCCAGCTCGCCGGGACAGGGGGATGGCTACACCTTC. It specifies CASSPGQGDGYTF.